This T cell receptor beta chain was retrieved from a study of blood T cell repertoires in COVID-19. Overall study: The origin of the acute and convalescent COVID-19 samples was the United States, Italy and Spain. The cDNA or gDNA used as material had been derived from T cells, B-cell-depleted T cells, or PBMCs.

The CDR3 runs to 12 residues. The V end lost 4 bases, the J end lost 3 bases, and 7 bases lay between the germline ends. Germline values: CDR1 SGHRS, CDR2 YFSETQ. Per the study methods: Reference gene primer amplification yielded estimated nucleated cell counts. The table came from immunoSEQ multiplex PCR; TCRdb's copy has only in-frame clones and leaves some out. V and J calls and clone size are as listed in that table; D and trimming were resolved from the DNA. The data show over 100,000 clones, about 85% seen once. The receptor's source is a man of 80 years or more with acute or convalescent COVID-19. V gene TRBV5-1 combines with J gene TRBJ2-5, with D uncertain. The sequenced material came from peripheral blood. DNA of the CDR3: TGCGCCAGCAGCCGTCCCGAAGAGACCCAGTACTTC. Translating it yields CASSRPEETQYF.